These 10 T cell receptor beta chains came from one sample sequenced in a study of T cell responses to AZD1222 COVID-19 vaccine. Assay: immunoSEQ multiplex PCR; the TCRdb copy retains only in-frame clones and omits some. The sample shows under 140,000 clones, just under 95% of them seen only once. The sequences come from peripheral blood, collected 28 days after the second AZD1222 dose. These receptors were collected from an adult who received the AZD1222 COVID-19 vaccine.

This rearrangement joins TRBV20-1 to TRBJ1-1; D is undetermined. V was clipped by 6 bases and J by 10 bases, with 6 bases between them. The CDR3 consists of 8 residues. Germline loops: CDR1 DFQATT, CDR2 SNEGSKA (reference sequence). The CDR3 sequence is CSALGAFF. CDR3 nucleotide sequence: TGCAGTGCCCTTGGAGCTTTCTTT.

This chain connects TRBV5-3 to TRBJ2-7; 8 bases map to TRBD1. TRBV5-3 is identified as an open reading frame with a role that is uncertain. There are 16 residues in the CDR3. With 3 bases clipped from V and 3 bases from J, the junction kept 11 bases outside the gene matches. DNA for the CDR3: TGTGCCAGAAGCTCCCCTCAAGACAGGGGAAACTACGAGCAGTACTTC. It translates to CARSSPQDRGNYEQYF.

The J gene is TRBJ1-3, the V gene TRBV9; D possibly corresponds to TRBD1 (6 bases). The V gene lost 6 bases and the J gene lost 3 bases, with 13 bases spanning the gap. Germline V gives CDR1 SGDLS, CDR2 YYNGEE. There are 14 residues in the CDR3. The CDR3 spells CASTYGTLGNTIYF. The CDR3 nucleotides read TGTGCCAGCACCTACGGGACACTTGGAAACACCATATATTTT. Combining the CDR3 with reference TRBV9 and TRBJ1-3 gives the whole variable domain DSGVTQTPKHLITATGQRVTLRCSPRSGDLSVYWYQQSLDQGLQFLIQYYNGEERAKGNILERFSAQQFPDLHSELNLSSLELGDSALYFCASTYGTLGNTIYFGEGSWLTVV.

The CDR3 loop reads CASSTGLGNTIYF. CDR3 bases: TGTGCCAGCAGCACGGGACTAGGAAACACCATATATTTT. The chain links TRBV7-2 to TRBJ1-3; possibly TRBD1 for D (5 bases). CDR1 is SGHTA, CDR2 FQGNSA, per germline. V shed 5 bases and J shed 4 bases, with 9 bases lying between them. The CDR3 loop spans 13 amino acids. Drawing the rest from reference TRBV7-2 and TRBJ1-3, the complete variable domain is GAGVSQSPSNKVTEKGKDVELRCDPISGHTALYWYRQSLGQGLEFLIYFQGNSAPDKSGLPSDRFSAERTGGSVSTLTIQRTQQEDSAVYLCASSTGLGNTIYFGEGSWLTVV.

The J gene is TRBJ2-5, the V gene TRBV7-2; D is ambiguous. From germline, CDR1 is SGHTA and CDR2 FQGNSA. Trimming took 5 bases from V and 1 from J, leaving 11 bases between them. The CDR3 has 14 amino acids. The chain's CDR3 is CASSHGWGQETQYF. CDR3 nucleotides: TGTGCCAGCAGCCATGGGTGGGGCCAAGAGACCCAGTACTTC.

The gene calls are TRBV5-4 and TRBJ2-3; D perhaps matches TRBD2 (7 bases). The germline V and J ends were trimmed by 0 bases and 0 bases, with 17 bases remaining between them. This CDR3 comprises 18 residues. Germline CDR1 SGHNT, CDR2 YYREEE (reference sequence). CDR3: CASSLATRGATSTDTQYF. CDR3 DNA: TGTGCCAGCAGCTTGGCCACACGGGGGGCCACTAGCACAGATACGCAGTATTTT.

The chain recombines TRBV4-2 with TRBJ1-5; 7 nucleotides agree with TRBD1. Trimming removed 0 bases from V and 4 bases from J; junction bases left unmatched: 9. The CDR3 extends over 17 amino acids. Per the germline V gene, CDR1 is LGHNA and CDR2 is YNFKEQ. CDR3 sequence: CASSQDSSGTANQPQHF. CDR3 bases: TGTGCCAGCAGCCAAGATAGTAGCGGGACAGCGAATCAGCCCCAGCATTTT.

The count of this clone is one. This chain joins TRBV7-2 and TRBJ2-3, with D uncertain. V was clipped by 3 bases and J by 0 bases, with 7 bases between them. Germline lookup yields CDR1 SGHTA and CDR2 FQGNSA. There are 14 residues in the CDR3. The CDR3 protein is CASSLGSSTDTQYF. Written as DNA, the CDR3 is TGTGCCAGCAGCTTGGGGTCGAGCACAGATACGCAGTATTTT.

J is TRBJ1-3 and V is TRBV7-2; D call uncertain. V lost 4 bases and J lost 0, with 10 bases in between. The CDR3 runs to 15 residues. The germline V gene encodes CDR1 SGHTA and CDR2 FQGNSA. CDR3 coding DNA: TGTGCCAGCAGCTCATTAGGAGACTCTGGAAACACCATATATTTT. Protein sequence: CASSSLGDSGNTIYF.

J is TRBJ2-5 and V is TRBV5-4, with 7 bases aligning to TRBD1. The CDR3 spans 16 residues. CDR1 is SGHNT, CDR2 YYREEE, per germline (reference sequence). The V segment lost 4 bases and the J segment 1 base; nucleotides outside the gene matches: 10. The CDR3 sequence is CASSPSLTGVQETQYF. The CDR3 nucleotides read TGTGCCAGCAGCCCATCCCTAACAGGGGTCCAAGAGACCCAGTACTTC.